The clone carrying this T cell receptor beta chain occurred a few times. The data were taken from a study of CD8+ T cells in alopecia areata. Unmatched junction bases numbered 9, after V lost 3 bases and J lost 0 bases. Germline CDR1 is SGHTA and CDR2 is FQGNSA. This CDR3 spans 19 amino acids. It was cDNA, reverse transcribed from extracted RNA, that served as the sequencing template. Measured with immunoSEQ multiplex PCR; TCRdb has only the in-frame clones, and not every one. The sample has about 220,000 clones, under 60% seen once. Documented treatment: oral pan-JAK inhibitor, 5-10 mg twice daily. Both peripheral blood and punch biopsies of lesional scalp skin were obtained from patients who had alopecia areata.

The source of this sequence is a human donor with alopecia areata. The sample here was CD4+ T cells sorted from blood, taken at week 4, from a patient treated with tofacitinib. The chain employs TRBV7-2 and TRBJ2-6, with TRBD2 matching over 9 bases. The CDR3 loop reads CASSFSRAGGLSGANVLTF. Here the CDR3 DNA reads TGTGCCAGCAGCTTCTCTCGAGCGGGGGGCCTCTCTGGGGCCAACGTCCTGACTTTC.